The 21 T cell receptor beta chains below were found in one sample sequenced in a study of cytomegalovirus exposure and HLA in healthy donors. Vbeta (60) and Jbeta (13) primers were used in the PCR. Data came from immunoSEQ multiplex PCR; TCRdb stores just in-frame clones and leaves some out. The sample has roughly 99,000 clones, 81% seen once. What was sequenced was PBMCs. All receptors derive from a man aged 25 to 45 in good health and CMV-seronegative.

The CDR3 DNA follows: TGTGCCAGCAGCCAAGATCCTGGACATGGCAATTCACCCCTCCACTTT. Encoded protein: CASSQDPGHGNSPLHF. The V call is TRBV4-2, the J call TRBJ1-6, with a possible D match to TRBD1 (5 bases). Germline V lookup: CDR1 LGHNA, CDR2 YNFKEQ. The CDR3 loop spans 16 amino acids. V gave up 0 bases and J gave up 7 bases, with 13 bases separating them.

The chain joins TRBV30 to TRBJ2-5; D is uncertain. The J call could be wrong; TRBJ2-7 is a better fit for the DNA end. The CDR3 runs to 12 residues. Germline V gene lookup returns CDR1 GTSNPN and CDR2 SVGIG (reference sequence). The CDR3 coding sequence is TGTGCCTGGAGCAGGTCCTTAGTCGAGCAGTACTTC. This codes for CAWSRSLVEQYF.

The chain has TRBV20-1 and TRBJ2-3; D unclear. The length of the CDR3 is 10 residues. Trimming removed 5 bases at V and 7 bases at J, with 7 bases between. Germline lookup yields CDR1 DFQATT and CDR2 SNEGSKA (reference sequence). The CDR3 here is CSAGPNTQYF. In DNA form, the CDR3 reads TGCAGTGCTGGCCCCAATACGCAGTATTTT.

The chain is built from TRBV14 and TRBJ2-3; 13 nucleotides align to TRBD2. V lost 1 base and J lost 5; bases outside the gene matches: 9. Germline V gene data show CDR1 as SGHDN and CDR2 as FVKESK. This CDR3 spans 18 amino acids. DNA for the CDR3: TGTGCCAGCAGCCAAGGGGGACTAGCGGGGACCTCGGGAGATACGCAGTATTTT. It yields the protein CASSQGGLAGTSGDTQYF.

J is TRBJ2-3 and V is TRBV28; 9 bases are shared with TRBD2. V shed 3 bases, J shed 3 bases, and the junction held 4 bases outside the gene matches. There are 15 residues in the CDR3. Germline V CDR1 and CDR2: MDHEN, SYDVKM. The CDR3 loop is CASSFATSGTDTQYF. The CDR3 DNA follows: TGTGCCAGCAGTTTCGCGACTAGCGGAACAGATACGCAGTATTTT.

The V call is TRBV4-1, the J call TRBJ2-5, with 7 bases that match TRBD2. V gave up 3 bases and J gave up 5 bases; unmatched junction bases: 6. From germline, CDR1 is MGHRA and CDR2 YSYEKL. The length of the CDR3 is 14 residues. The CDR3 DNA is TGCGCCAGCAGCCATAGGCGGGAGCGCGAGACCCAGTACTTC. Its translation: CASSHRRERETQYF.

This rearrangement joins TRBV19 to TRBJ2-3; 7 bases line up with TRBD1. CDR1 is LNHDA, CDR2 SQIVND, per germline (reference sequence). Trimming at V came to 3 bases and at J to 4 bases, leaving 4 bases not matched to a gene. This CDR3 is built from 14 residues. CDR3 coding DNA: TGTGCCAGTAGTATCGGTGGGACAGCAGATACGCAGTATTTT. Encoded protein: CASSIGGTADTQYF.

CDR3 sequence (DNA): TGTGCCAGCAGCTTGATACAGGGTCGAGCTTTCTTT. As protein: CASSLIQGRAFF. The chain couples TRBV5-4 to TRBJ1-1; D is possibly TRBD1 (6 bases). Germline values: CDR1 SGHNT, CDR2 YYREEE (reference sequence). The germline V and J ends were trimmed by 1 base and 10 bases, with 11 bases remaining between them. This CDR3 is 12 amino acids long. The variable domain in full, with the rest retrieved from reference TRBV5-4 and TRBJ1-1, is ETGVTQSPTHLIKTRGQQVTLRCSSQSGHNTVSWYQQALGQGPQFIFQYYREEENGRGNFPPRFSGLQFPNYSSELNVNALELDDSALYLCASSLIQGRAFFGQGTRLTVV.

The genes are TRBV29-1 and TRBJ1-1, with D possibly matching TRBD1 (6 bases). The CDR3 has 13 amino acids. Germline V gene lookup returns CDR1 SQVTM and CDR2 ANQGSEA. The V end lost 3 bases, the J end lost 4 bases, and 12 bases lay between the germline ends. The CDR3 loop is CSVDRGRSTEAFF. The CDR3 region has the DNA TGCAGCGTTGACAGGGGCAGGAGCACTGAAGCTTTCTTT.

The CDR3 DNA reads as TGCGCCAGCAGCCAAAGCCTAGCGGGACGCACCGGGGAGCTGTTTTTT. Its protein is CASSQSLAGRTGELFF. The chain is built from TRBV4-1 and TRBJ2-2, with TRBD2 matching 9 bases. Germline CDR1 MGHRA, CDR2 YSYEKL. V was clipped by 2 bases and J by 4 bases; unmatched bases: 5. The CDR3 covers 16 residues.

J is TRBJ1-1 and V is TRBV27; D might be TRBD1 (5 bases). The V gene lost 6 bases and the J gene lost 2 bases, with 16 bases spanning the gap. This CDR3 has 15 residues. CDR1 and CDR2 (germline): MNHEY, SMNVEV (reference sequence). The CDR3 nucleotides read TGTGCCAGCAGCCTAACCAGCCAGGGCAACACTGAAGCTTTCTTT. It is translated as CASSLTSQGNTEAFF.

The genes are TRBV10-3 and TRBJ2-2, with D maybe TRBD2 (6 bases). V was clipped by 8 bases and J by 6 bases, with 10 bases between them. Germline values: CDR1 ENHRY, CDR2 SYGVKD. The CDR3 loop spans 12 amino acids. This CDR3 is CAILGEAGELFF. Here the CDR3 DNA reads TGTGCCATCTTGGGGGAGGCCGGGGAGCTGTTTTTT.

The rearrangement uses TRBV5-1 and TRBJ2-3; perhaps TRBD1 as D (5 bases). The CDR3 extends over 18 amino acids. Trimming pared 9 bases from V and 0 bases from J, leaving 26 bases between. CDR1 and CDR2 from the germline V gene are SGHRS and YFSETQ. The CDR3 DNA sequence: TGCGCCACAAACCTCGGGCTTGCAGGGTCCCCTAGCACAGATACGCAGTATTTT. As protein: CATNLGLAGSPSTDTQYF.

CDR3 protein: CASSPGTATEAFF. The CDR3 bases are TGTGCCAGCAGCCCTGGGACAGCCACTGAAGCTTTCTTT. V gene TRBV9 combines with J gene TRBJ1-1; 7 bases are shared with TRBD1. Germline V gene lookup returns CDR1 SGDLS and CDR2 YYNGEE. The V and J ends lost 4 bases and 4 bases, in that order; junction bases with no gene match: 4. CDR3 size: 13 residues. Full variable domain (remainder filled in from reference TRBV9 and TRBJ1-1): DSGVTQTPKHLITATGQRVTLRCSPRSGDLSVYWYQQSLDQGLQFLIQYYNGEERAKGNILERFSAQQFPDLHSELNLSSLELGDSALYFCASSPGTATEAFFGQGTRLTVV.

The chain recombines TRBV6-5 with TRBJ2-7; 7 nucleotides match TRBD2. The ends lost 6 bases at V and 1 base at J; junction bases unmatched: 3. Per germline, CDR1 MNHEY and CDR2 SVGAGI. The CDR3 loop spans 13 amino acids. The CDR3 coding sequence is TGTGCCAGCAGGCCTAGCGGTTCCTACGAGCAGTACTTC. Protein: CASRPSGSYEQYF.

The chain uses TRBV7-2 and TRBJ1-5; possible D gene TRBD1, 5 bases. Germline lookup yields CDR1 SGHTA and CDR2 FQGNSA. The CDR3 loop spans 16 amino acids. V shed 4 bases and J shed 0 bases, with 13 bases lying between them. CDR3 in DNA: TGTGCCAGCAGCTACACGGACAACCATAGCAATCAGCCCCAGCATTTT. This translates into CASSYTDNHSNQPQHF.

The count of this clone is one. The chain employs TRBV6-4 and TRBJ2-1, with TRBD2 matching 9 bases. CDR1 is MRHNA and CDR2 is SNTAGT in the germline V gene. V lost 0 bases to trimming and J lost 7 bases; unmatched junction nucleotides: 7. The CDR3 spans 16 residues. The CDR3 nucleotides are TGTGCCAGCAGTGACTCTGCGGGAGGGCCAGGGAATGAGCAGTTCTTC. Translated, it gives CASSDSAGGPGNEQFF.

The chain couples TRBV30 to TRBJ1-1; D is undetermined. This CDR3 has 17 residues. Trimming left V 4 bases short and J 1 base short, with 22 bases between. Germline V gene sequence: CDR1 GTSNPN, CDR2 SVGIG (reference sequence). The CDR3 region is CAWTLLGEIPQNTEAFF. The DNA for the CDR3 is TGTGCCTGGACCCTCCTGGGCGAAATACCACAGAACACTGAAGCTTTCTTT.

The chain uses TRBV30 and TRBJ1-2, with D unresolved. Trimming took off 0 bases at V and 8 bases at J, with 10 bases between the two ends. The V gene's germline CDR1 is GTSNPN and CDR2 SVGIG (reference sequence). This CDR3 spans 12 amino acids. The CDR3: CAWSVGLRGYTF. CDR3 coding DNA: TGTGCCTGGAGTGTAGGACTTCGGGGCTACACCTTC.

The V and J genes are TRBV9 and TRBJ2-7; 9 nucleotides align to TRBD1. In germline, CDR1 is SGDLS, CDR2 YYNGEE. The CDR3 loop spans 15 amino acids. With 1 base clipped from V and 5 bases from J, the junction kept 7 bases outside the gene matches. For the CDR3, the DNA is TGTGCCAGCAGCGTAAGGGGACAGGGTTGGAACGAGCAGTACTTC. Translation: CASSVRGQGWNEQYF.

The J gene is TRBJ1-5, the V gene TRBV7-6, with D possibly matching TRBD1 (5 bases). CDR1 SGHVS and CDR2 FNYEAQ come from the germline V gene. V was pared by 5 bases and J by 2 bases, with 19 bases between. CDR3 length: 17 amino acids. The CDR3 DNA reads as TGTGCCAGCAGCCCGACAGTGCCCACGTCCGGCAATCAGCCCCAGCATTTT. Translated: CASSPTVPTSGNQPQHF.